This T cell receptor (beta chain) was retrieved from a study of siplizumab effects on memory and regulatory T cells (dated by TCRdb to the late 2010s). Some background on the complete study: The study looked at the effect of siplizumab, an anti-CD2 antibody, on alloreactive T-cell subsets in allogeneic mixed lymphocyte reactions made from human PBMCs.

Sorted unstimulated T cells and proliferating T cells recovered from mixed lymphocyte reactions were subjected to TCRbeta CDR3 sequencing. Fresh whole blood from fewer than 11 HLA-typed healthy donors was used to isolate PBMCs. To map where alloreactive clones came from, unstimulated CD4+ regulatory T cells were FACS-sorted. The CDR3 sequence holds 12 residues, the cysteine and phenylalanine included. The CDR3 DNA has 36 bases and is translated from base 1. The germline V end is reduced by 4 bases and the J end by 6 bases; junction bases left unmatched: 2. CDR1 and CDR2, per the germline V gene, are SGHAT and FQNNGV. In its sample, this clone was seen once. What this receptor recognizes is not known. Within one base of it there is no much larger clone, and no base qualities were kept. On the study overall, not on this receptor specifically: Compared with memory T cells, unstimulated naive T cells appeared more diverse, and naive cells seemed to make a substantial contribution to the alloresponse. Sequences below about 10^-5 frequency were poorly captured, so only a minor fraction of alloreactive clones could be mapped to unstimulated subsets. The cumulative frequency of alloreactive sequences traceable to unstimulated CD4+ memory T cells was significantly reduced by siplizumab. No functional confirmation was obtained for the suppressive function of proliferating Tregs from siplizumab cultures. A naive or memory phenotype could not be assigned to roughly 75-95% of proliferating CD4+ or CD8+ clones. Of the alloreactive CD4+ clones that could be mapped, the Treg-derived share averaged approximately 67% with siplizumab compared with around 27% in control reactions.

The library was generated by the immunoSEQ multiplex PCR assay. The deep sequencing platform assayed some 98,000 TCR templates per sample. Genomic DNA extracted from sorted T cells was the material used for TCRbeta CDR3 sequencing. The authors processed their data as follows. Clonal analysis of TCRbeta CDR3 data was done in the R programming language. Alloreactive CD4+ and CD8+ clones were defined by comparing unstimulated samples with post-reaction CFSE-low samples. Regulatory or non-regulatory origin of alloreactive CD4+ clones was assigned by matching sequences to the sorted unstimulated Treg and non-Treg repertoires. As stored in TCRdb, this immuneACCESS dataset retains in-frame rearrangements with V and J assigned. A fraction of the clones does not appear; measured against another copy, unresolved V genes explain less than half of the discrepancy, and the remainder lacks a known reason. V, J and clone size are taken as reported in that table, and D and trimming were inferred from the DNA itself. A total of more than 85,000 clones appear in this sample, around 92% of them only once. About 0.7% of the sample lies in the top ten.

The sequence joins TRBV11-2 to TRBJ2-7, with 8 bases matching TRBD1. Sequencing was done on a sample of Tregs sorted from blood. The source is a human donor in good health. The CDR3 amino acid sequence is: CASSSTGGEQYF. The sequenced DNA: TGTGCCAGCAGCTCTACAGGGGGCGAGCAGTACTTC.